Listed here are 15 T cell receptor beta chains from one sample, sequenced in a study of post-analysis software for immune sequencing data (dated by TCRdb to about 2015). Library creation used PCR. The reads were generated on an Illumina HiSeq 2500. To reduce PCR and sequencing biases, unique molecular identifiers were built into the TCR beta cDNA libraries. TCRdb reanalyzed the raw reads on its own, using fastp at Q25 for trimming and MiXCR for clone calling, and kept in-frame beta chains. Rows merge per CDR3 protein into single entries with the most common DNA and genes. In this sample the table shows 740,000 or so distinct CDR3 sequences, roughly 50% of which occur a single time. Approximately 4.3% of the sample is held by the ten biggest clonotypes. Results the study describes overall, beyond this receptor: Patients showed significantly higher frequencies than controls for several TRBV segments, among them TRBV5-6, TRBV5-1 and TRBV20-1.

Their cognate antigens are unknown. The sample taken for sequencing was blood. Source of these receptors: a girl aged 5-17 years with multiple sclerosis.

The chain has TRBV5-1 and TRBJ2-1; D possibly matches TRBD1 or TRBD2 (5 bases each). Deletions cut 4 bases from V and 2 bases from J, with 13 bases between. CDR1 and CDR2 from the germline V gene are SGHRS and YFSETQ. There are 15 residues in the CDR3. Written as DNA, the CDR3 is TGCGCCAGCAGCCACGGGACGCAGGCCTACAATGAGCAGTTCTTC. Translated: CASSHGTQAYNEQFF.

CDR3 region: CASEKRIGQFKNEQFF. CDR3 DNA sequence: TGTGCCAGTGAAAAACGCATAGGACAGTTTAAAAATGAGCAGTTCTTC. The chain recombines TRBV11-2 with TRBJ2-1; a possible D gene is TRBD1 (6 bases). V was shortened by 9 bases and J by 7 bases, with 25 bases between the two germline ends. Looked up from germline, CDR1 is SGHAT and CDR2 is FQNNGV. This CDR3 contains 16 residues.

The chain recombines TRBV5-1 with TRBJ1-1; no reliable D call. This CDR3 is 13 amino acids long. CDR1 and CDR2 (germline): SGHRS, YFSETQ. Between the trimmed V and J ends, which lost 0 bases and 5 bases, there was a span of 8 bases. The CDR3 DNA reads as TGCGCCAGCAGCTTGGAAGGGAGGACTGAAGCTTTCTTT. Translating it yields CASSLEGRTEAFF.

This clonotype was seen a handful of times. This rearrangement joins TRBV12-3 or TRBV12-4 to TRBJ2-7, with D perhaps matching TRBD1 (6 bases). The CDR3 runs 15 residues. Trimming took 2 bases from V and 0 from J, leaving 11 bases between them. CDR3 bases: TGTGCCAGCAGTTTATTGGGGGCCAACTCCTACGAGCAGTACTTC. It encodes CASSLLGANSYEQYF.

The genes are TRBV9 and TRBJ1-1; weak D call: TRBD1 (6 bases). The CDR3 is 14 residues long. CDR1 and CDR2 from the germline V gene are SGDLS and YYNGEE. V was pared by 0 bases and J by 3 bases, with 9 bases between. CDR3 loop: CASSVDGGDTEAFF. The CDR3 region has the DNA TGTGCCAGCAGCGTAGACGGGGGCGACACTGAAGCTTTCTTT.

The chain links TRBV28 to TRBJ1-2; perhaps TRBD1 as D (5 bases). CDR3 length equals 15 residues. Germline CDR1 is MDHEN and CDR2 is SYDVKM. The V gene lost 4 bases and the J gene lost 4 bases, with 16 bases spanning the gap. In nucleotides, the CDR3 is TGTGCCAGCAGTTCACCGGGACTGAGGACCTATGGCTACACCTTC. Translating gives CASSSPGLRTYGYTF.

The J gene is TRBJ2-7, the V gene TRBV24-1; 7 bases match TRBD2. From germline, CDR1 is KGHDR and CDR2 SFDVKD. This CDR3 region has 16 residues. V shed 10 bases, J shed 2 bases, and the junction held 16 bases outside the gene matches. The CDR3 DNA sequence: TGTGCCACAAACGATACGAGCGGGACCCGGACCTACGAGCAGTACTTC. This gives the protein CATNDTSGTRTYEQYF.

This clonotype was detected only a few times. V gene TRBV15 combines with J gene TRBJ1-2, with TRBD1 matching 7 bases. Trimming removed 0 bases from V and 3 bases from J; junction bases left unmatched: 7. Germline CDR1 LNHNV, CDR2 YYDKDF (reference sequence). The CDR3 is made up of 16 amino acids. CDR3 sequence reads: CATSREAGTADYGYTF. The CDR3 region has the DNA TGTGCCACCAGCAGAGAAGCGGGGACAGCGGACTATGGCTACACCTTC.

The rearrangement uses TRBV7-9 and TRBJ2-4; D remains unclear. The J call is in doubt because the DNA end fits TRBJ2-7 better. The V gene's germline CDR1 is SEHNR and CDR2 FQNEAQ (reference sequence). CDR3 length: 13 amino acids. CDR3 amino acids: CASSLIRVYEQYF. The CDR3 DNA reads TGTGCCAGCAGCTTGATAAGGGTCTACGAGCAGTACTTC.

This clonotype has more than one count but fewer than ten. The DNA for the CDR3 is TGCAGCGTTGGCAGTAGCAATGAGCAGTTCTTC. Translating it yields CSVGSSNEQFF. V gene TRBV29-1 combines with J gene TRBJ2-1; no reliable D call. Germline V CDR1 and CDR2: SQVTM, ANQGSEA. CDR3 length: 11 residues. V was clipped by 4 bases and J by 6 bases, with 7 bases between them.

The chain links TRBV15 to TRBJ2-7; no firm D call. Germline V gene data show CDR1 as LNHNV and CDR2 as YYDKDF (reference sequence). The germline V and J ends were trimmed by 3 bases and 2 bases, with 11 bases remaining between them. This CDR3 region has 14 residues. For the CDR3, the DNA is TGTGCCACCAGCAGGGCTTTCGGACCCTACGAGCAGTACTTC. Translating it yields CATSRAFGPYEQYF.

In its sample, this clonotype was seen a few times. The chain has TRBV6-5 and TRBJ1-5, with TRBD1 as a possible D gene (5 bases). V lost 5 bases, J lost 7 bases, and 18 bases lay in between. The CDR3 runs to 15 residues. CDR1 and CDR2 from the germline V gene are MNHEY and SVGAGI. The CDR3 here is CASSTGGDGGQPQHF. The CDR3 nucleotides read TGTGCCAGCAGTACGGGAGGGGATGGAGGCCAGCCCCAGCATTTT.

This clonotype was recorded once. The V gene is TRBV20-1, the J gene TRBJ2-5; 16 bases match TRBD2. V shed 3 bases and J 10 bases; nucleotides not matched to a gene: 5. The CDR3 length is 14 residues. Per germline, CDR1 DFQATT and CDR2 SNEGSKA (reference sequence). The CDR3 bases are TGCAGTGCTAGGGGGACTAGCGGGAGGGTTTACCAGTACTTC. It is translated as CSARGTSGRVYQYF.

The chain combines TRBV10-3 with TRBJ2-1, with TRBD2 matching 11 bases. V lost 2 bases, J lost 4 bases, and 10 bases stayed unmatched. Per germline, CDR1 ENHRY and CDR2 SYGVKD. This CDR3 comprises 18 residues. The CDR3 spells CAISEGGGLAEVYNEQFF. CDR3 sequence (DNA): TGTGCCATCAGTGAGGGAGGGGGACTAGCGGAGGTATACAATGAGCAGTTCTTC.

The chain recombines TRBV4-1 with TRBJ1-5; 10 bases line up with TRBD1. CDR1 is MGHRA, CDR2 YSYEKL, per germline. This CDR3 has 18 residues. Trimming took 1 base from V and 0 from J; bases not matched to a gene: 6. The CDR3 nucleotides read TGCGCCAGCAGCCAAGCTCATGGACAGGGGGTTAGCAATCAGCCCCAGCATTTT. Protein: CASSQAHGQGVSNQPQHF.